This T cell receptor beta chain was identified in a study of cytomegalovirus exposure and HLA in healthy donors. About the research overall: The 100 million to 120 million unique TCR beta sequences, from around 200 million T cells, were found by an earlier analysis. Researchers found that less than 90% of about 400 genotyped donors fell within the Caucasian-associated ancestry cluster.

Primers included in the PCR were 60 Vbeta and 13 Jbeta primers. Profiled with immunoSEQ multiplex PCR; TCRdb holds only in-frame clones, not every one. This table has approximately 190,000 clones, 70% to 80% appearing once. Concerning this clone itself: Its antigen is as yet unknown.

V shed 2 bases and J 7 bases; nucleotides not matched to a gene: 3. The germline gives CDR1 MNHEY, CDR2 SMNVEV (reference sequence). The CDR3 has 16 amino acids. Broader study findings: It was assumed in the presence/absence analyses that sequencing depth was roughly uniform across donors. In a later analysis, across HLA loci, associated TCR counts were highest for DRB1, lowest for HLA-C.

Sequenced sample: PBMCs. The gene calls are TRBV27 and TRBJ1-6; 12 nucleotides align to TRBD1. The clonotype comes from a young woman in good health and CMV-seropositive. The CDR3 bases are TGTGCCAGCAGTTTAGACGGGACAGGGGGCAATTCACCCCTCCACTTT. It is translated as CASSLDGTGGNSPLHF.